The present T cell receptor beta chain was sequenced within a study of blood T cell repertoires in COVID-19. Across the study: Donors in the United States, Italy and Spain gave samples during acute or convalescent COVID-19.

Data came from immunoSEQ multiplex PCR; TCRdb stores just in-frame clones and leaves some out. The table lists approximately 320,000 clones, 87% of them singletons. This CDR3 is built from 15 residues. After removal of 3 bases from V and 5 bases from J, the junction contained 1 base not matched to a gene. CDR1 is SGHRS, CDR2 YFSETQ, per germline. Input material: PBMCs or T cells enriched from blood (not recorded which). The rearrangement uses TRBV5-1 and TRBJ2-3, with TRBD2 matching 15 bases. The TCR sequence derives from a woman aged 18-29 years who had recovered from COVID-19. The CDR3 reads CASSSGLAGGDTQYF. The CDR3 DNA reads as TGCGCCAGCAGCTCGGGACTAGCGGGAGGAGATACGCAGTATTTT.